Listed below are T cell receptor beta chains from one sample, sequenced in a study of beta chain features in type 1 diabetes. Profiling relied on immunoSEQ multiplex PCR, and the TCRdb table lists in-frame clones only, not all of them. The sample holds 150,000 to 190,000 clones; over 8.5% are singletons and the top ten take about 1.9%. The sequenced material came from central memory CD4+ T cells from blood. These receptors all come from a man between 18 and 35 years old in good health. The CDR3 runs from the conserved cysteine through the conserved F or W. Each record gives: D gene, V gene, clone size, J gene, CDR3 protein, CDR3 DNA. A D gene is named only where the DNA matches it firmly. Not all rows give a size; the values are once, few, many and, for expanded clones, a class.

.	TRBV7-8	many	TRBJ2-3	CASSLRTQSATDTQYF	TGTGCCAGCAGCTTACGAACACAGAGCGCCACAGATACGCAGTATTTT
TRBD1	TRBV5-1	few	TRBJ2-1	CASSLTGDNQQFF	TGCGCCAGCAGCTTGACAGGGGATAATCAGCAGTTCTTC
.	TRBV7-2	many	TRBJ2-1	CASSPQPGRRRNEQFF	TGTGCCAGCAGCCCCCAACCAGGGAGGAGACGGAATGAGCAGTTCTTC
.	TRBV18	few	TRBJ1-1	CASSPQGDRNTEAFF	TGTGCCAGCTCACCACAAGGGGATCGGAACACTGAAGCTTTCTTT
.	TRBV30	.	TRBJ1-2	CAWSAGHPYGYTF	TGTGCCTGGAGTGCGGGACATCCATATGGCTACACCTTC
TRBD1	TRBV7-3	many	TRBJ2-1	CASSFNSGTGSEQFF	TGTGCCAGCAGCTTCAACTCCGGGACAGGGAGTGAGCAGTTCTTC
TRBD2	TRBV13	few	TRBJ2-7	CASSLPSGPPYEQYF	TGTGCCAGCAGCTTACCTAGCGGGCCGCCCTACGAGCAGTACTTC
TRBD1	TRBV7-2	.	TRBJ1-2	CASSSSGTGYGYTF	TGTGCCAGCAGCTCTTCCGGGACAGGGTATGGCTACACCTTC
TRBD1	TRBV6-5	few	TRBJ1-1	CASSYGGGQRSTEAFF	TGTGCCAGCAGTTACGGTGGGGGACAGAGATCCACTGAAGCTTTCTTT
.	TRBV11-2	.	TRBJ1-2	CARGDGYTF	TGTGCCAGAGGGGATGGCTACACCTTC
.	TRBV14	.	TRBJ2-1	CASSQDRRNEQFF	TGTGCCAGCAGCCAAGATCGCCGGAATGAGCAGTTCTTC
.	TRBV7-2	.	TRBJ1-6	CASCTVYNSPLHF	TGTGCCAGCTGCACCGTATACAATTCACCCCTCCACTTT
.	TRBV7-9	.	TRBJ1-1	CASSSQGSENTEAFF	TGTGCCAGCAGCTCCCAGGGTTCGGAGAACACTGAAGCTTTCTTT
.	TRBV4-2	few	TRBJ1-1	CASSLDSPNTEAFF	TGTGCCAGCAGCCTCGACAGTCCAAACACTGAAGCTTTCTTT
.	TRBV4-3	few	TRBJ1-1	CASSQDVTDRNTEAFF	TGCGCCAGCAGCCAAGATGTCACAGACCGAAACACTGAAGCTTTCTTT
.	TRBV5-6	.	TRBJ1-1	CASSLPGMGTEAFF	TGTGCCAGCAGCTTGCCCGGGATGGGCACTGAAGCTTTCTTT
.	TRBV7-8	.	TRBJ1-5	CASSLDSGNQPQHF	TGTGCCAGCAGCTTAGACTCTGGCAATCAGCCCCAGCATTTT
.	TRBV5-4	.	TRBJ2-5	CASSSQETQYF	TGTGCCAGCAGCTCACAAGAGACCCAGTACTTC
TRBD1	TRBV4-1	few	TRBJ1-2	CASRDRYGYTF	TGCGCCAGCCGGGACAGATATGGCTACACCTTC
TRBD1	TRBV29-1	few	TRBJ2-7	CSVGTGPRGSEQYF	TGCAGCGTCGGGACAGGCCCCAGGGGGTCCGAGCAGTACTTC
.	TRBV15	.	TRBJ2-5	CATSRDPGKQETQYF	TGTGCCACCAGCAGAGATCCGGGAAAACAAGAGACCCAGTACTTC
TRBD1	TRBV10-3	few	TRBJ1-2	CAIRGQGAEYGYTF	TGTGCCATCAGAGGACAGGGGGCTGAGTATGGCTACACCTTC
TRBD1	TRBV10-3	.	TRBJ2-2	CAISEGTATGELFF	TGTGCCATCAGTGAAGGGACAGCGACCGGGGAGCTGTTTTTT
TRBD2	TRBV2	.	TRBJ2-1	CASRPGLAGVEQFF	TGTGCCAGCAGGCCTGGACTAGCGGGAGTTGAGCAGTTCTTC
.	TRBV7-3	many	TRBJ2-7	CASSLGGDGYEQYF	TGTGCCAGCAGCTTAGGAGGGGACGGCTACGAGCAGTACTTC
.	TRBV25-1	few	TRBJ2-3	CASSEAPDTQYF	TGTGCCAGCAGTGAAGCGCCAGATACGCAGTATTTT
TRBD1	TRBV29-1	.	TRBJ1-1	CSVLRGQGNTEAFF	TGCAGCGTGCTCAGAGGACAGGGGAACACTGAAGCTTTCTTT
.	TRBV2	few	TRBJ2-2	CASSLGATHTGELFF	TGTGCCAGCAGTTTAGGGGCCACCCACACCGGGGAGCTGTTTTTT
.	TRBV9	.	TRBJ1-1	CASSRPGRSNTEAFF	TGTGCCAGCAGCCGCCCGGGACGGTCGAACACTGAAGCTTTCTTT
.	TRBV30	.	TRBJ1-5	CAWSGGKAQHF	TGTGCCTGGAGTGGGGGTAAAGCCCAGCATTTT
TRBD1	TRBV7-2	.	TRBJ1-4	CASSPGTGLANEKLFF	TGTGCCAGCAGCCCCGGGACAGGGCTGGCTAATGAAAAACTGTTTTTT
.	TRBV1	few	TRBJ1-1	CTSSQDPGRENTEAFF	TGCACCAGCAGCCAAGATCCGGGCAGAGAGAACACTGAAGCTTTCTTT
.	TRBV11-1	.	TRBJ2-5	CASSPPGTAAGRETQYF	TGTGCCAGCAGCCCCCCCGGGACCGCGGCAGGTCGAGAGACCCAGTACTTC
.	TRBV5-6	few	TRBJ2-3	CASSLRRGRTDTQYF	TGTGCCAGCAGCTTGAGGCGCGGTCGGACAGATACGCAGTATTTT
TRBD1	TRBV14	.	TRBJ1-2	CASSQSGQRYGYTF	TGTGCCAGCAGCCAATCGGGACAGAGATATGGCTACACCTTC
.	TRBV15	few	TRBJ1-2	CATSPLSEGGYGYTF	TGTGCCACCAGCCCATTGAGTGAGGGGGGCTATGGCTACACCTTC
TRBD2	TRBV5-4	few	TRBJ2-2	CASSLRASGTNTGELFF	TGTGCCAGCAGCTTGAGGGCTAGCGGCACGAACACCGGGGAGCTGTTTTTT
TRBD1	TRBV10-3	.	TRBJ1-2	CAISWDRNYGYTF	TGTGCCATCAGTTGGGACAGGAACTATGGCTACACCTTC
.	TRBV30	few	TRBJ1-1	CAWRWGRITEAFF	TGTGCCTGGAGATGGGGCAGAATCACTGAAGCTTTCTTT
TRBD2	TRBV7-2	.	TRBJ2-1	CASSSSGRASEQFF	TGTGCCAGCAGCTCTAGCGGGAGGGCCAGTGAGCAGTTCTTC
.	TRBV11-2	few	TRBJ2-3	CASSLEFADRDTQYF	TGTGCCAGCAGCTTGGAGTTTGCAGACCGAGATACGCAGTATTTT
.	TRBV4-2	many	TRBJ1-4	CASSQVRVATNEKLFF	TGTGCCAGCAGCCAAGTTCGAGTTGCAACTAATGAAAAACTGTTTTTT
.	TRBV4-2	few	TRBJ1-5	CASSKGGGSQPQHF	TGTGCCAGCAGCAAGGGAGGGGGATCTCAGCCCCAGCATTTT
TRBD2	TRBV9	.	TRBJ2-7	CASSVESGGLYEQYF	TGTGCCAGCAGCGTAGAGAGCGGGGGGTTATACGAGCAGTACTTC
TRBD1	TRBV11-2	.	TRBJ1-5	CASSSGQVNQPQHF	TGTGCCAGCAGCTCTGGACAGGTTAATCAGCCCCAGCATTTT
TRBD2	TRBV5-1	few	TRBJ2-1	CASSLVGTSDNEQFF	TGCGCCAGCAGCTTGGTAGGGACTAGCGATAATGAGCAGTTCTTC